The clone carrying this TCR beta chain appeared a few times. The antigen remains undetermined. TCRdb itself ran the reads through MiXCR, one entry per CDR3 protein. The sample yields 160,000 or so distinct CDR3 sequences, about a fifth seen once. This sample was taken from a study of T cell repertoires in cytomegalovirus infection. Study as a whole: CMV epitopes that were recently identified and HLA-C-restricted were used alongside well-studied HLA-B-restricted ones. Indications of both CMV infection and matching HLA type were provided by public TCR beta signatures. General study points: Carriers of CMV and the relevant HLA type were discriminated by public TCR beta frequency. CMV-specific HLA-C-restricted TCR beta clonotypes dominated the ex vivo response.

CDR3 length: 16 residues. Germline lookup yields CDR1 MDHEN and CDR2 SYDVKM. Deletions cut 6 bases from V and 11 bases from J, with 26 bases between. The genes are TRBV28 and TRBJ1-5; D possibly corresponds to TRBD1 (6 bases). The sample here was CD8+ T cells from cultured PBMCs, taken from culture after CMV antigen stimulation. The receptor's source is a human donor in good health (CMV status not recorded). Some clones in this sample may be carry-over from other donors' samples. Here the CDR3 DNA reads TGTGCCAGCAGAATCCAGGGACAAGGAAGGGCCATATCCCAGCATTTT. Encoded protein: CASRIQGQGRAISQHF.